The rows below give T cell receptor beta chains drawn from one sample of a study of cytomegalovirus exposure and HLA in healthy donors. Libraries were prepared by immunoSEQ multiplex PCR; TCRdb keeps only in-frame clonotypes and omits some of them. The listing records approximately 110,000 clones. The sample consisted of PBMCs. The receptor set was obtained from a man aged 45 to 65 in good health and CMV-seronegative. Each CDR3 is given with its conserved first and last residue. The D gene is left open where the match is weak.

>TRBJ2-1|TRBD2|TRBV19
CASSIGGGRANEQFF
TGTGCCAGTAGTATCGGCGGCGGGAGGGCTAATGAGCAGTTCTTC
>TRBJ2-7|TRBD2|TRBV7-2
CASSFGTNSYEQYF
TGTGCCAGCAGCTTCGGGACTAACTCCTACGAGCAGTACTTC
>TRBJ1-1|NA|TRBV29-1
CSAGQKNTEAFF
TGCAGCGCCGGACAGAAGAACACTGAAGCTTTCTTT
>TRBJ2-2|NA|TRBV4-3
CASSQAGTIIGELFF
TGCGCCAGCAGCCAAGCAGGGACAATTATCGGGGAGCTGTTTTTT
>TRBJ1-5|NA|TRBV10-3
CAISEGQMYSNQPQHF
TGTGCCATCAGTGAGGGACAGATGTATAGCAATCAGCCCCAGCATTTT
>TRBJ2-7|TRBD1|TRBV4-3
CASSQTRTGGEQYF
TGCGCCAGCAGCCAGACCCGGACAGGGGGCGAGCAGTACTTC
>TRBJ1-6|TRBD1|TRBV13
CASSPPGGENSPLHF
TGTGCCAGCAGCCCCCCAGGGGGCGAAAATTCACCCCTCCACTTT
>TRBJ2-7|NA|TRBV11-2
CASSLVPGIDYEQYF
TGTGCCAGCAGCTTAGTCCCCGGGATAGACTACGAGCAGTACTTC
>TRBJ1-2|NA|TRBV29-1
CSVEQNRVRNGYTF
TGCAGCGTTGAACAGAACAGGGTTCGGAATGGCTACACCTTC
>TRBJ1-1|NA|TRBV5-1
CASSVTGPTEAFF
TGCGCCAGCAGCGTAACAGGGCCCACTGAAGCTTTCTTT
>TRBJ1-2|TRBD1|TRBV5-4
CASSQGTGVSYGYTF
TGTGCCAGCAGCCAGGGGACAGGGGTGTCCTATGGCTACACCTTC
>TRBJ1-1|NA|TRBV19
CASSIAEGTEAFF
TGTGCCAGTAGTATAGCCGAGGGCACTGAAGCTTTCTTT
>TRBJ1-2|TRBD1|TRBV7-2
CASSKTGGAGDYGYTF
TGTGCCAGCAGTAAGACAGGGGGCGCCGGGGACTATGGCTACACCTTC
>TRBJ1-2|NA|TRBV18
CASSPAVLESGYGYTF
TGTGCCAGCTCACCGGCCGTCTTGGAGAGTGGCTATGGCTACACCTTC
>TRBJ2-7|NA|TRBV6-5
CASSYSTGQTFYEQYF
TGTGCCAGCAGCTACAGCACCGGACAGACCTTCTACGAGCAGTACTTC
>TRBJ2-7|NA|TRBV9
CAIPGGPHEQYF
TGTGCCATCCCCGGTGGGCCCCACGAGCAGTACTTC
>TRBJ1-2|TRBD1|TRBV4-3
CASSQDARGQGYTF
TGCGCCAGCAGCCAAGATGCCAGGGGGCAAGGCTACACCTTC
>TRBJ2-3|NA|TRBV7-2
CASSLSSGRTDTQYF
TGTGCCAGCAGCTTAAGTAGCGGCCGCACAGATACGCAGTATTTT
>TRBJ2-3|NA|TRBV20-1
CSELVGDTQYF
TGCAGTGAACTAGTGGGTGATACGCAGTATTTT
>TRBJ2-7|NA|TRBV7-2
CASSLEHHRFSYEQYF
TGTGCCAGCAGCTTAGAGCACCACAGGTTCTCCTACGAGCAGTACTTC
>TRBJ1-1|NA|TRBV18
CASSPPTGNTEAFF
TGTGCCAGCTCACCACCGACAGGGAACACTGAAGCTTTCTTT
>TRBJ2-3|TRBD2|TRBV18
CASSPPNSGGPGTDTQYF
TGTGCCAGCTCCCCCCCCAACAGCGGGGGGCCTGGCACAGATACGCAGTATTTT
>TRBJ1-6|NA|TRBV10-3
CAISEGRGNSPLHF
TGTGCCATCTCGGAGGGTCGAGGAAATTCACCCCTCCACTTT
>TRBJ1-5|TRBD1|TRBV19
CASSRLDRGNQPQHF
TGTGCCAGTAGTCGCCTCGACAGGGGAAATCAGCCCCAGCATTTT
>TRBJ2-5|NA|TRBV4-3
CASSQIRGVETQYF
TGCGCCAGCAGCCAAATTCGCGGGGTGGAGACCCAGTACTTC
>TRBJ1-5|NA|TRBV10-3
CAISESLGGNQPQHF
TGTGCCATCAGTGAGTCATTAGGGGGCAATCAGCCCCAGCATTTT
>TRBJ2-1|TRBD1|TRBV15
CATSQGAMYNEQFF
TGTGCCACCAGCCAGGGGGCGATGTACAATGAGCAGTTCTTC
>TRBJ2-7|TRBD2|TRBV9
CASSGPSGSSYEQYF
TGTGCCAGCAGCGGGCCTAGCGGGAGCTCCTACGAGCAGTACTTC
>TRBJ2-1|NA|TRBV19
CASSIDFENEQFF
TGTGCCAGTAGTATAGATTTCGAGAATGAGCAGTTCTTC
>TRBJ1-4|NA|TRBV6-6
CASSGQGGKLFF
TGTGCCAGCAGCGGGCAGGGAGGAAAACTGTTTTTT
>TRBJ2-1|TRBD2|TRBV19
CASSTAGTSGYNEQFF
TGTGCCAGTAGTACTGCCGGGACTAGCGGCTACAATGAGCAGTTCTTC
>TRBJ2-7|TRBD1|TRBV11-2
CASSSPTGTGGYEQYF
TGTGCCAGCAGCTCACCAACCGGGACAGGGGGTTACGAGCAGTACTTC
>TRBJ2-3|NA|TRBV25-1
CASSTYRDSTDTQYF
TGTGCCAGTTCAACTTACAGGGACAGCACAGATACGCAGTATTTT
>TRBJ2-7|NA|TRBV10-3
CAISDLTGRSYEQYF
TGTGCCATCAGTGATTTGACAGGCCGCTCCTACGAGCAGTACTTC
>TRBJ1-2|NA|TRBV9
CASWRGSGYGYTF
TGTGCCAGCTGGAGGGGTTCGGGCTATGGCTACACCTTC
>TRBJ1-1|NA|TRBV6-6
CASRTGLLNTEAFF
TGTGCCAGCAGGACGGGACTTTTGAACACTGAAGCTTTCTTT
>TRBJ1-5|NA|TRBV27
CASSYRLEQPQHF
TGTGCCAGCAGCTATAGACTGGAACAGCCCCAGCATTTT
>TRBJ2-7|NA|TRBV28
CASSGPGTALYEQYF
TGTGCCAGCAGTGGACCCGGGACTGCGCTCTACGAGCAGTACTTC
>TRBJ1-3|NA|TRBV5-1
CASSLAPSGNTIYF
TGCGCCAGCAGCTTGGCTCCCTCTGGAAACACCATATATTTT
>TRBJ1-6|NA|TRBV28
CASSTPGQRHSPLHF
TGTGCCAGCAGTACACCGGGTCAGCGGCATTCACCCCTCCACTTT
>TRBJ1-5|TRBD1|TRBV27
CASSLRDRLQPQHF
TGTGCCAGCAGTTTGAGGGACAGGTTGCAGCCCCAGCATTTT
>TRBJ1-4|NA|TRBV7-9
CASSLMHSGEKLFF
TGTGCCAGCAGCTTAATGCACAGTGGGGAAAAACTGTTTTTT
>TRBJ1-2|NA|TRBV5-6
CASSFGQSYGYTF
TGTGCCAGCAGCTTTGGACAGTCCTATGGCTACACCTTC
>TRBJ1-2|NA|TRBV19
CASSSGQLDYGYTF
TGTGCCAGTAGTTCCGGACAGCTAGACTATGGCTACACCTTC
>TRBJ2-3|TRBD2|TRBV5-1
CASRRGGFRGAADTQYF
TGCGCCAGCAGGCGGGGGGGGTTTCGCGGGGCGGCAGATACGCAGTATTTT
>TRBJ2-2|NA|TRBV7-2
CASSHYRGINTGELFF
TGTGCCAGCAGCCATTATCGGGGGATCAACACCGGGGAGCTGTTTTTT
>TRBJ2-3|TRBD1|TRBV18
CASSPTGGMGTDTQYF
TGTGCCAGCTCACCAACAGGGGGCATGGGCACAGATACGCAGTATTTT
>TRBJ2-5|NA|TRBV7-7
CASSLRRQETQYF
TGTGCTAGCAGCTTACGGCGGCAAGAGACCCAGTACTTC
>TRBJ1-4|TRBD1|TRBV30
CAWSDRGEKLFF
TGTGCCTGGAGTGACAGGGGTGAAAAACTGTTTTTT
>TRBJ1-5|TRBD1|TRBV19
CASRQEGAGNQPQHF
TGTGCCAGTAGGCAGGAGGGGGCCGGCAATCAGCCCCAGCATTTT
>TRBJ1-4|TRBD1|TRBV7-2
CASSSGTGQYHEKLFF
TGTGCCAGCAGCTCCGGGACAGGGCAATACCATGAAAAACTGTTTTTT